The clone carrying this TCR beta chain was detected once. In germline, CDR1 is SNHLY, CDR2 FYNNEI. Trimming shortened V by 4 bases and J by 4 bases, and 18 bases separated the two germline ends. The CDR3 has 16 amino acids. Original processing notes: Using reference gene primer amplification, nucleated cell counts were estimated. Profiled with immunoSEQ multiplex PCR; TCRdb holds only in-frame clones, not every one. The D gene and trimming were derived from the DNA, and the V and J assignments and clone size from that table. This table has about 260,000 clones, about nine tenths appearing once. The data originate from a study of blood T cell repertoires in COVID-19. Study overall: The study drew acute and convalescent COVID-19 samples from the United States, Italy and Spain. Sample material is recorded as cDNA or gDNA derived from T cells, B-cell-depleted T cells, or PBMCs.

The rearrangement uses TRBV2 and TRBJ2-3, with a possible D match to TRBD1 (5 bases). Sequencing used peripheral blood. The clonotype comes from a man aged 40-49 years who had recovered from COVID-19. CDR3 sequence reads: CASSGDSAIQADTQYF. The CDR3 bases are TGTGCCAGCAGTGGAGACAGTGCGATTCAGGCAGATACGCAGTATTTT.